A selection of T cell receptor beta chains follows, all from one sample in a study of CD8 T cells in Susac syndrome. TCRdb re-called the immunoSEQ multiplex PCR reads through MiXCR, storing one row per CDR3 protein. The sample has tens of thousands of distinct CDR3 sequences; about 92% are singletons. Material: CD4+ T cells from PBMCs. All receptors derive from a human donor with Susac syndrome. CDR3s leave out the opening cysteine and the closing phenylalanine or tryptophan. Fields, in order: clone size, V gene, J gene, CDR3 protein. Part of the rows lack a size; the others show once, few, many or a class for expanded clones.

abundance: -; v_gene: TRBV30; j_gene: TRBJ2-1; CDR3aa: AWSVRRGEF
abundance: -; v_gene: TRBV19; j_gene: TRBJ2-3; CDR3aa: ASSTGTDTQY
abundance: -; v_gene: TRBV6-6; j_gene: TRBJ2-2; CDR3aa: ASSYPLAEGGELF
abundance: -; v_gene: TRBV5-1; j_gene: TRBJ2-3; CDR3aa: ASSLNGGYTDTQY
abundance: once; v_gene: TRBV7-2; j_gene: TRBJ2-1; CDR3aa: ASSLVVYNEQF
abundance: -; v_gene: TRBV7-3; j_gene: TRBJ2-1; CDR3aa: ASSLPGREQF
abundance: -; v_gene: TRBV20-1; j_gene: TRBJ2-7; CDR3aa: SAREGVFYEQY
abundance: -; v_gene: TRBV5-5; j_gene: TRBJ2-7; CDR3aa: ASSLGQGSTYEQY
abundance: -; v_gene: TRBV7-2; j_gene: TRBJ2-4; CDR3aa: ASSLTGSKNIQY
abundance: -; v_gene: TRBV30; j_gene: TRBJ2-3; CDR3aa: AWSGGGHSTDTQY
abundance: -; v_gene: TRBV25-1; j_gene: TRBJ2-3; CDR3aa: ASSEYTGVVNTQY
abundance: -; v_gene: TRBV11-2; j_gene: TRBJ1-2; CDR3aa: ASSLSGWASALWGYT
abundance: -; v_gene: TRBV28; j_gene: TRBJ2-4; CDR3aa: ASNRDRVNIQY
abundance: -; v_gene: TRBV19; j_gene: TRBJ1-1; CDR3aa: ASSAGDRGIHTEAF
abundance: few; v_gene: TRBV11-2; j_gene: TRBJ2-3; CDR3aa: ASSQGRGDTQY
abundance: once; v_gene: TRBV20-1; j_gene: TRBJ2-5; CDR3aa: SAGATSGANGETQY
abundance: -; v_gene: TRBV29-1; j_gene: TRBJ2-6; CDR3aa: SVEGRDRDSGTNVLT
abundance: once; v_gene: TRBV4-3; j_gene: TRBJ2-2; CDR3aa: ASSPRARDGGELF
abundance: -; v_gene: TRBV18; j_gene: TRBJ2-6; CDR3aa: ASSPPNALSGANVLT
abundance: -; v_gene: TRBV5-1; j_gene: TRBJ1-1; CDR3aa: ASSIGTLNTEAF
abundance: -; v_gene: TRBV20-1; j_gene: TRBJ1-5; CDR3aa: SATRGISNQPQH
abundance: -; v_gene: TRBV5-1; j_gene: TRBJ1-1; CDR3aa: ASSLVPGRGTEAF
abundance: few; v_gene: TRBV5-1; j_gene: TRBJ1-5; CDR3aa: ASSPEGGRGQPQH
abundance: -; v_gene: TRBV11-2; j_gene: TRBJ2-2; CDR3aa: ASSSSGTSTTGELF
abundance: -; v_gene: TRBV3-1; j_gene: TRBJ2-3; CDR3aa: ASSQTSGGPQY
abundance: few; v_gene: TRBV5-1; j_gene: TRBJ1-6; CDR3aa: ASRGMGQGVRSPLH
abundance: -; v_gene: TRBV6-2/TRBV6-3; j_gene: TRBJ1-6; CDR3aa: ASSYLGYDSPLH
abundance: -; v_gene: TRBV7-2; j_gene: TRBJ1-4; CDR3aa: ASSLAEGSKLF
abundance: -; v_gene: TRBV24-1; j_gene: TRBJ2-7; CDR3aa: ATSDPHTYEQY
abundance: -; v_gene: TRBV7-6; j_gene: TRBJ2-5; CDR3aa: ASTSRETQY
abundance: -; v_gene: TRBV25-1; j_gene: TRBJ2-2; CDR3aa: ASSESRAPGELF
abundance: -; v_gene: TRBV7-6; j_gene: TRBJ2-2; CDR3aa: ASASTGYTGELF
abundance: -; v_gene: TRBV20-1; j_gene: TRBJ1-1; CDR3aa: SAVQGFPEAF
abundance: -; v_gene: TRBV7-9; j_gene: TRBJ1-6; CDR3aa: ASSFDRLPLH
abundance: once; v_gene: TRBV18; j_gene: TRBJ2-7; CDR3aa: ASSQLTGLLSYEQY
abundance: -; v_gene: TRBV2; j_gene: TRBJ2-1; CDR3aa: ASSGQGEGEQF
abundance: -; v_gene: TRBV7-3; j_gene: TRBJ2-1; CDR3aa: ASSTGLARPYNEQF
abundance: once; v_gene: TRBV3-1; j_gene: TRBJ2-3; CDR3aa: ASSQARGSTDTQY
abundance: -; v_gene: TRBV9; j_gene: TRBJ1-2; CDR3aa: ASSGDRVFDGYT
abundance: -; v_gene: TRBV19; j_gene: TRBJ2-1; CDR3aa: ASSIRHPVSEQF
abundance: -; v_gene: TRBV5-1; j_gene: TRBJ2-5; CDR3aa: ASSGGGSGRVTQY
abundance: -; v_gene: TRBV18; j_gene: TRBJ2-5; CDR3aa: ASSPNSGTETQY
abundance: -; v_gene: TRBV7-3; j_gene: TRBJ1-1; CDR3aa: ASSFYMNTEAF
abundance: -; v_gene: TRBV30; j_gene: TRBJ2-1; CDR3aa: AWSIGQYNEQF
abundance: once; v_gene: TRBV6-6; j_gene: TRBJ1-1; CDR3aa: ASSYSSSMNTEAF
abundance: -; v_gene: TRBV6-5; j_gene: TRBJ1-2; CDR3aa: ASSPIPLYGYT
abundance: -; v_gene: TRBV1; j_gene: TRBJ2-1; CDR3aa: TSSHHVGLAGVSSYNEQF
abundance: -; v_gene: TRBV28; j_gene: TRBJ1-1; CDR3aa: ASGGQIDTEAF
abundance: -; v_gene: TRBV7-8; j_gene: TRBJ1-2; CDR3aa: ASSSGRKTGAYGYT
abundance: -; v_gene: TRBV28; j_gene: TRBJ1-5; CDR3aa: ASSPRGRGNNQPQH
abundance: once; v_gene: TRBV7-2; j_gene: TRBJ1-1; CDR3aa: ASSLTTGHTEAF
abundance: -; v_gene: TRBV7-2; j_gene: TRBJ1-6; CDR3aa: ASSLGVTNSPLH
abundance: once; v_gene: TRBV27; j_gene: TRBJ2-5; CDR3aa: ASSRRFRETQY
abundance: once; v_gene: TRBV28; j_gene: TRBJ1-6; CDR3aa: ASSQGIPLH
abundance: -; v_gene: TRBV28; j_gene: TRBJ2-2; CDR3aa: ASSNLQGGFTGELF
abundance: -; v_gene: TRBV12-3/TRBV12-4; j_gene: TRBJ2-4; CDR3aa: ASSSQEGKNIQY
abundance: -; v_gene: TRBV29-1; j_gene: TRBJ2-1; CDR3aa: SVGATSGGPYNEQF
abundance: -; v_gene: TRBV7-3; j_gene: TRBJ2-3; CDR3aa: ASSSPGTDTQY
abundance: -; v_gene: TRBV6-5; j_gene: TRBJ2-7; CDR3aa: ASAGPFPYEQY
abundance: -; v_gene: TRBV5-1; j_gene: TRBJ2-3; CDR3aa: ASSSRQGKDTQY